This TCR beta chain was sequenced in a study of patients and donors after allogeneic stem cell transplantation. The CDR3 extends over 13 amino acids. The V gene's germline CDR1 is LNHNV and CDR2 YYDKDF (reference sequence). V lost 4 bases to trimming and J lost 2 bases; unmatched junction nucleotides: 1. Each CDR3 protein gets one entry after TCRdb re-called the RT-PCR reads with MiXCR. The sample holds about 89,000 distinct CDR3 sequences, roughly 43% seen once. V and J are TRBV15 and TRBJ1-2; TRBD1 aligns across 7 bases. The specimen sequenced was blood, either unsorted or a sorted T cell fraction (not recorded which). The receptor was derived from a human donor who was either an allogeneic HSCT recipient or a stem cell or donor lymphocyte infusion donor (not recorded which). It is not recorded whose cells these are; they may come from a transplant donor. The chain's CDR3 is CATSTTGNYGYTF. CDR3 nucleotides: TGTGCCACCAGCACGACAGGGAACTATGGCTACACCTTC.